This TCR beta chain was recovered during a study of radiotherapy plus CTLA-4 blockade in lung cancer. Study information: Objective responses arose in approximately 17% of patients, and 25% to 35% experienced disease control.

Lung cancer patients with chemo-refractory metastatic non-small-cell disease were given focal radiation plus CTLA-4 blockade with ipilimumab. Points from the study as a whole: Early blood T cell clone dynamics, with interferon-beta, were reported to best predict response. Blood-borne expansion of tumor-derived TCR clones followed radiotherapy plus ipilimumab.

Generated by immunoSEQ multiplex PCR, the TCRdb table keeps only in-frame clones and is missing some. The sample yields 40,000 to 50,000 clones, 60% to 80% seen once. This clone was recorded only once. Its antigen remains unknown. There are 14 residues in the CDR3. V lost 2 bases, J lost 6 bases, and 3 bases stayed unmatched. Per the germline V gene, CDR1 is LGHNA and CDR2 is YNFKEQ. Material: peripheral blood, obtained from a patient treated with radiotherapy plus ipilimumab. The sequence was obtained from a human donor with non-small cell lung cancer who had stable disease on radiotherapy plus ipilimumab. The genes are TRBV4-2 and TRBJ2-2, with TRBD2 matching over 7 bases. In DNA form, the CDR3 reads TGTGCCAGCAGCCAAAGGGGAGGGGCCGGGGAGCTGTTTTTT. Translated, it gives CASSQRGGAGELFF.